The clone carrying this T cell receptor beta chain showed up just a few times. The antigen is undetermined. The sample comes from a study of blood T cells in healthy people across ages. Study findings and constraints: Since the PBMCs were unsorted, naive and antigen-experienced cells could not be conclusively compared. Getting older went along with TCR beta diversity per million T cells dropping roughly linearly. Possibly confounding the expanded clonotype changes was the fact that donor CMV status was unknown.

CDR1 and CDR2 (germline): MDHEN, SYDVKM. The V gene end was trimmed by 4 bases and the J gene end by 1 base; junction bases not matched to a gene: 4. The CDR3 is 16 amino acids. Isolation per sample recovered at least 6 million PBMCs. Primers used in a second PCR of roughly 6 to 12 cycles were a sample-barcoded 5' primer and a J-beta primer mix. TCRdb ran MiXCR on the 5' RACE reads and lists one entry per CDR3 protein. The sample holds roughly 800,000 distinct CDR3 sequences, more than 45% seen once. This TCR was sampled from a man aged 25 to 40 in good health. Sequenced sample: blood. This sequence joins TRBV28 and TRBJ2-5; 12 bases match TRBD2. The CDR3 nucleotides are TGTGCCAGCAGTTCCCGGACTAGCGGGATCCAAGAGACCCAGTACTTC. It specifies CASSSRTSGIQETQYF.